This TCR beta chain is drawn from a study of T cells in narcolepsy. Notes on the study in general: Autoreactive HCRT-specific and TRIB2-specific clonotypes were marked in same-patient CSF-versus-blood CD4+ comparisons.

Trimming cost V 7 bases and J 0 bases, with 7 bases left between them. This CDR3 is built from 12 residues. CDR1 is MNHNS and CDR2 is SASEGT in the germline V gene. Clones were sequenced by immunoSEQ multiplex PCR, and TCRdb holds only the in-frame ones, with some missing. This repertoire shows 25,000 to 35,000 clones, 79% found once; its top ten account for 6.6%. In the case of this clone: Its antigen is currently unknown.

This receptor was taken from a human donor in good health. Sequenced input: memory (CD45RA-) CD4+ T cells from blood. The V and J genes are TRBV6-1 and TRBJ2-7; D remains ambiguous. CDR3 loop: CASIWGSYEQYF. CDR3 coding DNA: TGTGCCAGCATCTGGGGCTCCTACGAGCAGTACTTC.